The rows below give T cell receptor beta chains drawn from one sample of a study of control samples from healthy donors and cancer patients. Only in-frame clones appear in the TCRdb table, and some are missing; sequencing was by immunoSEQ multiplex PCR. The sample has roughly 92,000 clones, 85% to 90% seen once; the top ten hold 1.3%. Sequences were obtained from blood. Receptors originate from a woman aged 45-60 years in good health. The CDR3 runs from the conserved cysteine through the conserved F or W. Each record gives: D gene, V gene, J gene, clone size, CDR3 DNA, CDR3 protein. The D gene is left open where the match is weak. Rows may omit the clone size; those that give it use once, few, many or a size class.

>-|TRBV7-9|TRBJ2-6|-
TGTGCCAGCAGCTCAAACTCTGGGGCCAACGTCCTGACTTTC
CASSSNSGANVLTF
>-|TRBV5-1|TRBJ1-1|-
TGCGCCAGCAGGCGATCCGGGACAACCACTGAAGCTTTCTTT
CASRRSGTTTEAFF
>-|TRBV27|TRBJ1-1|-
TGTGCCAGCAGTTTAGGTAACACTGAAGCTTTCTTT
CASSLGNTEAFF
>-|TRBV6-1|TRBJ1-3|-
TGTGCCAGCAGTGACCTGTTCGGACAGAGCTCTGGAAACACCATATATTTT
CASSDLFGQSSGNTIYF
>-|TRBV11-3|TRBJ2-5|-
TGTGCCAGCAGCCCCAGGTCGTGGGACGGCCAAGAGACCCAGTACTTC
CASSPRSWDGQETQYF
>-|TRBV28|TRBJ1-1|few
TGTGCCAGCAGTCGAATAGAGGCTTTCTTT
CASSRIEAFF
>TRBD1|TRBV5-4|TRBJ2-7|-
TGTGCCAGCAGCTTTGGTACAGGGGGTTACTACGAGCAGTACTTC
CASSFGTGGYYEQYF
>-|TRBV28|TRBJ2-1|-
TGTGCCAGCAGTTTAACGGGACCAAGATCGTCGGAGTTCTTC
CASSLTGPRSSEFF
>-|TRBV2|TRBJ2-2|-
TGTGCCAGCAGTGAAAGGTGGACCGGGGAGCTGTTTTTT
CASSERWTGELFF
>TRBD1|TRBV11-1|TRBJ2-2|-
TGTGCCAGCAGCTACCAGGGGGAGTACACCGGGGAGCTGTTTTTT
CASSYQGEYTGELFF
>TRBD2|TRBV11-2|TRBJ2-3|-
TGTGCCAGCAGCTGGGGTAGCGGGGGGCCCACAGATACGCAGTATTTT
CASSWGSGGPTDTQYF
>-|TRBV19|TRBJ2-1|-
TGTGCCAGTAGTATTGGGCCTGCATCCAATGAGCAGTTCTTC
CASSIGPASNEQFF
>-|TRBV7-6|TRBJ2-5|-
TGTGCCAGCAGCTTCCCGGGGGTCGGGGCCCAGTACTTC
CASSFPGVGAQYF
>TRBD1|TRBV18|TRBJ1-6|-
TGTGCCAGCTCACCACGAGCAACAGGGGATTCGGATTCACCCCTCCACTTT
CASSPRATGDSDSPLHF
>TRBD1|TRBV6-2/TRBV6-3|TRBJ2-7|-
TGTGCCAGCAGTTTCCATGACAGGGAGAAGAGGAACGAGCAGTACTTC
CASSFHDREKRNEQYF
>-|TRBV5-1|TRBJ2-7|-
TGCGCCAGCAGGGACAGCTCCTACGAGCAGTACTTC
CASRDSSYEQYF
>-|TRBV11-3|TRBJ2-1|-
TGTGCCAGCAGTTCGCGGGTCGGGCGCCTCTCGAATGAGCAGTTCTTC
CASSSRVGRLSNEQFF
>TRBD2|TRBV7-9|TRBJ2-1|once
TGTGCCAGCAGCGTGACTAGCGGGGGCCCCGAGCAGTTCTTC
CASSVTSGGPEQFF
>-|TRBV7-9|TRBJ2-5|-
TGTGCCAGCAGTTTCCCCTTTGAGACCCAGTACTTC
CASSFPFETQYF
>-|TRBV29-1|TRBJ2-3|-
TGCAGCGTTTCCGGGAGTCAATCGGATACGCAGTATTTT
CSVSGSQSDTQYF
>-|TRBV20-1|TRBJ2-3|-
TGCAGTGCTAGTGCCTGGGGGCGGGGGCGCCCGGATACGCAGTATTTT
CSASAWGRGRPDTQYF
>-|TRBV2|TRBJ1-2|-
TGTGCCAGCAGTGAACGGGCAGGGGACTATGGCTACACCTTC
CASSERAGDYGYTF
>-|TRBV28|TRBJ1-2|-
TGTGCCAGCAGCTTACAGGGTAACTATGGCTACACCTTC
CASSLQGNYGYTF
>TRBD2|TRBV6-6|TRBJ2-7|-
TGTGCCAGCACCCGGGGGGTTTCCTACGAGCAGTACTTC
CASTRGVSYEQYF
>-|TRBV7-2|TRBJ2-1|-
TGTGCCAGCAGCCGTGAGGGTCTCTCCTACAATGAGCAGTTCTTC
CASSREGLSYNEQFF
>-|TRBV5-6|TRBJ1-2|-
TGTGCCAGCAGCTTGGGCCCTGGAGGGGATGGCTACACCTTC
CASSLGPGGDGYTF
>-|TRBV7-2|TRBJ1-6|few
TGTGCCAGCAGCCCCCGATATAATTCACCCCTCCACTTT
CASSPRYNSPLHF
>-|TRBV10-3|TRBJ1-1|-
TGTGCCACCACGTCAGGGCCCGAGACTGAAGCTTTCTTT
CATTSGPETEAFF
>TRBD1|TRBV29-1|TRBJ2-3|-
TGCAGCGTTGGGGGCTCTGGACAGGGTCTAGATACGCAGTATTTT
CSVGGSGQGLDTQYF
>TRBD1|TRBV19|TRBJ1-1|-
TGTGCCTGTCTCCGAGGGACAGCAAACACTGAAGCTTTCTTT
CACLRGTANTEAFF
>TRBD2|TRBV3-1/TRBV3-2|TRBJ2-2|few
TGTGCCAGCAGCCAAGAGGGACTAGCGGTAATGAACACCGGGGAGCTGTTTTTT
CASSQEGLAVMNTGELFF
>TRBD1|TRBV28|TRBJ2-7|-
TGTGCCAGCAGTTACAGGGGGCGGGTCGGATCCTACGAGCAGTACTTC
CASSYRGRVGSYEQYF
>TRBD1|TRBV18|TRBJ2-7|-
TGTGCCAGCTCACCCTTGACAGGGGCCCATTCCTACGAGCAGTACTTC
CASSPLTGAHSYEQYF
>-|TRBV5-4|TRBJ2-1|-
TGTGCCAGCAGCCCCAGAGGGGGGACGCGCTCCTACAATGAGCAGTTCTTC
CASSPRGGTRSYNEQFF
>-|TRBV6-5|TRBJ1-5|-
TGTGCCAGCAGCCGAGGACAGTACAATCAGCCCCAGCATTTT
CASSRGQYNQPQHF
>TRBD2|TRBV10-1|TRBJ2-1|-
TGCGCCAGCAGCCCCGTCGGTGGGACTAGCGTCCACAATGAGCAGTTCTTC
CASSPVGGTSVHNEQFF
>-|TRBV3-1/TRBV3-2|TRBJ1-3|-
TGTGCCAGCAGCCAAGGTAGGGGGTCTGGAAACACCATATATTTT
CASSQGRGSGNTIYF
>-|TRBV6-6|TRBJ1-1|-
TGTGCCAGCAGTGGCGGACAGTTGAACACTGAAGCTTTCTTT
CASSGGQLNTEAFF
>TRBD2|TRBV11-3|TRBJ2-1|-
TGTGCCAGCAGCTTAGATCAAACGGGACTAGCGGGAGAAGATGAGCAGTTCTTC
CASSLDQTGLAGEDEQFF
>TRBD1|TRBV29-1|TRBJ2-1|-
TGCAGCGTTGTGCACATCAGGGGGACGTTCTTC
CSVVHIRGTFF
>TRBD1|TRBV4-3|TRBJ1-1|-
TGCGCCAGCAGCGCACTGACAGGGGAGGCTTTCTTT
CASSALTGEAFF
>-|TRBV6-2/TRBV6-3|TRBJ1-1|-
TGTGCCAGCAGTTGGGTGAACACTGAAGCTTTCTTT
CASSWVNTEAFF
>TRBD1|TRBV12-5|TRBJ1-1|-
TGTGCTAGTGGTTTGAAGGGGGCGAAAGCTTTCTTT
CASGLKGAKAFF
>-|TRBV9|TRBJ2-3|-
TGTGCCAGCAGCGGAACGCCCGGGCGGGGTGCCACAGATACGCAGTATTTT
CASSGTPGRGATDTQYF
>-|TRBV4-3|TRBJ2-5|once
TGCGCCAGCAGCCACCTCGGGGGGCAGGGTGAGACCCAGTACTTC
CASSHLGGQGETQYF
>-|TRBV6-2/TRBV6-3|TRBJ2-5|once
TGTGCCAGCAGTTTGCGGCGGGAAGGGCGGGAGACCCAGTACTTC
CASSLRREGRETQYF
>TRBD1|TRBV7-7|TRBJ2-3|once
TGTGCCAGCAGCCCAGCCACAGGGGCAGATACGCAGTATTTT
CASSPATGADTQYF
>-|TRBV7-2|TRBJ2-7|-
TGTGCCAGCAGCCCCCAGTGGACTCGCTACGAGCAGTACTTC
CASSPQWTRYEQYF
>TRBD1|TRBV11-1|TRBJ2-2|-
TGTGCCAGCATCCGCGGACAGGGAGACACCGGGGAGCTGTTTTTT
CASIRGQGDTGELFF